This T cell receptor beta chain appears in the sequencing data of a study of T cells in Graves' hyperthyroidism and ophthalmopathy. This clonotype was observed at least ten times. No antigen is known for it. Amplification targeted TCR beta CDR3 regions from RNA transcripts. HTBI primers were the set used in a first-round RT-PCR of the TCR CDR3. TCRdb re-called the multiplex PCR reads with MiXCR, one entry per CDR3 protein. The sample holds about 98,000 distinct CDR3 sequences, about 40% seen once. Findings of the study overall: Most thyroid clonotypes with frequency above 0.001 were detected in blood. Stable hyperthyroidism was separated from ophthalmopathy by a model based on 13 V-J features.

With 1 base removed from V and 5 bases from J, the gap between germline ends came to 15 bases. There are 16 residues in the CDR3. The germline V gene has CDR1 SGDLS and CDR2 YYNGEE. V usage is TRBV9 and J usage is TRBJ2-2; the D gene is possibly TRBD2 (6 bases). Sequenced material: peripheral blood or thyroid tissue (not recorded which). This sequence was found in a woman in her 30s with Graves' hyperthyroidism. The CDR3 DNA reads as TGTGCCAGCAGCGTATCTCCCGGAGGGGTGACCGGGGAGCTGTTTTTT. This encodes CASSVSPGGVTGELFF.